Each of the 26 T cell receptor beta chains below was sequenced from the same sample in a study of T-cell reconstitution after alpha-beta-depleted transplantation in children. A library of TCRbeta sequences, prepared with unique molecular identifiers, was generated. TCRdb passed the PCR reads through MiXCR, listing each CDR3 protein once. The table has a few hundred thousand distinct CDR3 sequences, more than 20% seen once; the top ten hold about 35%. The sample here was PBMCs, taken before TCRalphabeta/CD19-depleted stem cell transplant. The source of these receptors is a boy under three years old with Wiskott-Aldrich syndrome, due to receive a stem cell transplant.

The rearrangement joins TRBV27 to TRBJ2-7; TRBD1 agrees at 10 bases. CDR1 and CDR2 from the germline V gene are MNHEY and SMNVEV (reference sequence). The CDR3 runs to 15 residues. The J segment lost 6 bases and the V segment lost 8 bases, leaving 13 bases of the junction unmatched. This chain's CDR3 is CASAPLLGTGAEQYF. DNA of the CDR3: TGTGCCAGCGCCCCCCTTCTCGGGACAGGGGCCGAGCAGTACTTC.

This clonotype was seen a few times. The V gene is TRBV7-6, the J gene TRBJ2-7; 9 bases are a match to TRBD1. The CDR3 is made up of 15 amino acids. With V trimmed by 5 bases and J by 1 base, 6 bases remained unmatched. Germline-derived CDR1 and CDR2 are SGHVS and FNYEAQ. The DNA of the CDR3 is TGTGCCAGCAGCCAAGTGACAGGGGGTTCCTACGAGCAGTACTTC. Translating it yields CASSQVTGGSYEQYF.

This clonotype was observed a few times. This sequence joins TRBV12-3 or TRBV12-4 and TRBJ2-5; 9 positions agree with TRBD1. This CDR3 is 15 amino acids long. V gave up 5 bases and J gave up 5 bases; unmatched junction bases: 9. The DNA for the CDR3 is TGTGCCAGCAGTGAGGGACAGGGTGCTGTGGAGACCCAGTACTTC. Translation gives CASSEGQGAVETQYF.

V is TRBV11-2 and J is TRBJ2-4; maybe TRBD2 (5 bases). The CDR3 runs 19 residues. Trimming cost V 1 base and J 6 bases, with 25 bases left between them. Germline CDR1 is SGHAT and CDR2 is FQNNGV. The CDR3 nucleotides read TGTGCCAGCAGCTTAGGAGGGTTCTCGAGGAGGCGGGCGGCAAACATTCAGTACTTC. The encoded protein is CASSLGGFSRRRAANIQYF.

The chain combines TRBV27 with TRBJ2-2; 9 nucleotides line up with TRBD1. J was trimmed by 0 bases and V by 3 bases; bases with no gene match: 2. Germline V gene sequence: CDR1 MNHEY, CDR2 SMNVEV (reference sequence). The CDR3 consists of 16 residues. CDR3 protein: CASSFHRGPNTGELFF. The CDR3, as DNA: TGTGCCAGCAGTTTCCACAGGGGGCCGAACACCGGGGAGCTGTTTTTT.

The chain combines TRBV18 with TRBJ2-1; D is perhaps TRBD1 (6 bases). Trimming pared 5 bases from V and 6 bases from J, leaving 11 bases between. Germline CDR1 KGHSH, CDR2 LQKENI. The CDR3 has 13 amino acids. The CDR3 reads CASSKDRSNEQFF. The CDR3 DNA follows: TGTGCCAGCTCAAAAGACAGGAGCAATGAGCAGTTCTTC. Looking up the rest from reference TRBV18 and TRBJ2-1 gives the full variable domain: NAGVMQNPRHLVRRRGQEARLRCSPMKGHSHVYWYRQLPEEGLKFMVYLQKENIIDESGMPKERFSAEFPKEGPSILRIQQVVRGDSAAYFCASSKDRSNEQFFGPGTRLTVL.

This clonotype was found a few times. V is TRBV28 and J is TRBJ2-7; 13 nucleotides agree with TRBD2. Trimming took 3 bases from V and 2 from J; bases not matched to a gene: 4. Germline assignment: CDR1 MDHEN and CDR2 SYDVKM. CDR3 length: 16 amino acids. The CDR3 sequence: CASSLAGTSGAYEQYF. CDR3 coding DNA: TGTGCCAGCAGTTTGGCCGGGACTAGCGGGGCCTACGAGCAGTACTTC.

This clonotype has just a few counts. The chain joins TRBV20-1 to TRBJ2-3, with D unresolved. Germline V gives CDR1 DFQATT, CDR2 SNEGSKA (reference sequence). V lost 6 bases, J lost 1 base, and 8 bases lay in between. The CDR3 spans 12 residues. CDR3 region: CSATPGTDTQYF. The CDR3 DNA is TGCAGTGCCACCCCGGGCACAGATACGCAGTATTTT.

V is TRBV20-1 and J is TRBJ2-7, with 8 bases lining up with TRBD1. CDR3 length: 15 residues. CDR1 is DFQATT and CDR2 is SNEGSKA in the germline V gene (reference sequence). Losses at the gene ends were 2 bases for V and 1 base for J; bases not matched to a gene: 7. The chain's CDR3 is CSARNQGARSYEQYF. Written as DNA, the CDR3 is TGCAGTGCTAGAAATCAGGGGGCTAGGTCCTACGAGCAGTACTTC.

This clonotype came up a few times. This chain connects TRBV7-6 to TRBJ2-3; D uncertain. Trimming removed 4 bases at V and 4 bases at J, with 9 bases between. This CDR3 is 13 amino acids long. Germline lookup yields CDR1 SGHVS and CDR2 FNYEAQ. The CDR3 sequence is CASSYRSSDTQYF. The CDR3 DNA is TGTGCCAGCAGCTATAGAAGCTCAGATACGCAGTATTTT.

This clonotype showed up just once. The chain combines TRBV18 with TRBJ1-2; TRBD1 agrees at 7 bases. The V segment lost 3 bases and the J segment 6 bases; nucleotides outside the gene matches: 10. CDR1 and CDR2 (germline): KGHSH, LQKENI. The CDR3 has 15 residues. CDR3 nucleotide sequence: TGTGCCAGCTCACCGTCCTCGACAGGGAGCCATGGCTACACCTTC. This encodes CASSPSSTGSHGYTF.

This clonotype was counted only a few times. The chain carries TRBV2 and TRBJ2-2; a weak D match, TRBD1 (5 bases). The V gene lost 4 bases and the J gene lost 1 base, with 10 bases spanning the gap. There are 15 residues in the CDR3. Germline V gene lookup returns CDR1 SNHLY and CDR2 FYNNEI. CDR3 DNA: TGTGCCAGCAGTGTGAAAGGACAGAACACCGGGGAGCTGTTTTTT. Translating gives CASSVKGQNTGELFF.

This chain links TRBV4-1 with TRBJ2-1; 8 nucleotides agree with TRBD2. The germline CDR1 and CDR2 sequences are MGHRA and YSYEKL. This CDR3 region has 16 residues. J gave up 5 bases and V 0 bases, and 6 bases lay outside the gene matches. CDR3 in DNA: TGCGCCAGCAGCCAAGATCCCGGGACTAGTAACAATGAGCAGTTCTTC. Translation: CASSQDPGTSNNEQFF.

The rearrangement uses TRBV14 and TRBJ2-3, with D possibly TRBD2 on 6 matching bases. CDR3 size: 16 residues. CDR1 is SGHDN, CDR2 FVKESK, per germline. Between the trimmed V and J ends, which lost 0 bases and 1 base, there was a span of 11 bases. In DNA form, the CDR3 reads TGTGCCAGCAGCCAAGACGGGGGAAAGGGCACAGATACGCAGTATTTT. Protein: CASSQDGGKGTDTQYF.

The V and J genes are TRBV7-9 and TRBJ2-3; unclear D gene. CDR1 SEHNR and CDR2 FQNEAQ come from the germline V gene (reference sequence). This CDR3 is 12 amino acids long. The germline V and J ends were trimmed by 5 bases and 7 bases, with 10 bases remaining between them. The CDR3, as DNA: TGTGCCAGCAGCCCAGACTCCAATACGCAGTATTTT. It yields the protein CASSPDSNTQYF.

This clonotype was found a few times. J is TRBJ2-3 and V is TRBV5-1, with D uncertain. The CDR3 is made up of 14 amino acids. The V gene's germline CDR1 is SGHRS and CDR2 YFSETQ. V dropped 4 bases and J dropped 2 bases, with 11 bases sitting between them. CDR3 amino acids: CASSAGRVTDTQYF. DNA for the CDR3: TGCGCCAGCAGCGCCGGCCGGGTCACAGATACGCAGTATTTT.

The chain uses TRBV10-3 and TRBJ2-2, with D unclear. Trimming stripped 8 bases from V and 3 bases from J, with 7 bases between. The germline V gene has CDR1 ENHRY and CDR2 SYGVKD. The CDR3 extends over 12 amino acids. Here the CDR3 DNA reads TGTGCCATCGGGAAAGACACCGGGGAGCTGTTTTTT. This encodes CAIGKDTGELFF.

The chain employs TRBV25-1 and TRBJ1-4; no firm D call. V was shortened by 2 bases and J by 3 bases, with 7 bases between the two germline ends. Germline assignment: CDR1 MGHDK and CDR2 SYGVNS. This CDR3 is 14 amino acids long. As DNA, the CDR3 is TGTGCCAGCAGTGAAAATATCCCTAATGAAAAACTGTTTTTT. Amino acids: CASSENIPNEKLFF.

The rearrangement uses TRBV9 and TRBJ2-1, with 7 bases matching TRBD2. The ends lost 2 bases at V and 4 bases at J; junction bases unmatched: 6. Looked up from germline, CDR1 is SGDLS and CDR2 is YYNGEE. This CDR3 comprises 15 residues. CDR3 in amino acids: CASSVSSGEYNEQFF. The CDR3 nucleotides read TGTGCCAGCAGCGTTTCCAGCGGGGAGTACAATGAGCAGTTCTTC.

This clonotype was detected only a few times. The rearrangement links TRBV28 to TRBJ2-5, with TRBD1 matching 8 bases. The CDR3 has 13 amino acids. The germline V gene has CDR1 MDHEN and CDR2 SYDVKM. Germline trimming cut 6 bases from V and 4 bases from J; bases unmatched to any gene: 4. The CDR3 DNA is TGTGCCAGCAGCACTACAGGGGGAGAGACCCAGTACTTC. It specifies CASSTTGGETQYF.

This clonotype has only a few counts. This sequence joins TRBV5-1 and TRBJ2-7, with TRBD1 as a possible D gene (5 bases). The CDR3 is 15 amino acids. Germline CDR1 and CDR2: SGHRS and YFSETQ. With 0 bases removed from V and 5 bases from J, the gap between germline ends came to 15 bases. The CDR3 bases are TGCGCCAGCAGCTTGGTTTGGCAGGGAAGACACGAGCAGTACTTC. Translating gives CASSLVWQGRHEQYF.

This chain connects TRBV5-4 to TRBJ2-7; 7 nucleotides match TRBD2. The CDR3 is made up of 17 amino acids. The V gene's germline CDR1 is SGHNT and CDR2 YYREEE (reference sequence). V was pared by 3 bases and J by 2 bases, with 14 bases of the junction left unmatched. CDR3 protein: CASSSEPLALVPYEQYF. The CDR3 DNA sequence: TGTGCCAGCAGCTCGGAACCACTAGCGCTAGTTCCCTACGAGCAGTACTTC. Supplemented by reference TRBV5-4 and TRBJ2-7, the full variable domain reads ETGVTQSPTHLIKTRGQQVTLRCSSQSGHNTVSWYQQALGQGPQFIFQYYREEENGRGNFPPRFSGLQFPNYSSELNVNALELDDSALYLCASSSEPLALVPYEQYFGPGTRLTVT.

J is TRBJ1-3 and V is TRBV20-1, with unresolved D. This CDR3 is built from 14 residues. CDR1 and CDR2 from the germline V gene are DFQATT and SNEGSKA (reference sequence). Trimming took 6 bases from V and 4 from J, leaving 16 bases between them. CDR3 protein: CSALLQSIGNTIYF. In DNA, the CDR3 is TGCAGTGCCCTGCTGCAATCCATCGGAAACACCATATATTTT.

The V gene is TRBV24-1, the J gene TRBJ1-5, with TRBD1 matching over 7 bases. This CDR3 is 14 amino acids long. The germline V gene encodes CDR1 KGHDR and CDR2 SFDVKD. J was trimmed by 7 bases and V by 3 bases; bases with no gene match: 5. CDR3 amino acids: CATSDTDRAQPQHF. For the CDR3, the DNA is TGTGCCACCAGTGATACTGACAGGGCCCAGCCCCAGCATTTT.

The rearrangement uses TRBV5-1 and TRBJ2-1; perhaps TRBD1 as D (5 bases). CDR1 is SGHRS and CDR2 is YFSETQ in the germline V gene. This CDR3 has 16 amino acids. V shed 3 bases and J shed 9 bases, with 22 bases lying between them. The CDR3 region is CASSSTTGITFGEQFF. Written as DNA, the CDR3 is TGCGCCAGCAGCTCCACTACAGGTATCACGTTCGGTGAGCAGTTCTTC.

This clonotype was seen only a few times. V is TRBV6-1 and J is TRBJ2-1; TRBD2 agrees at 9 bases. Germline V lookup: CDR1 MNHNS, CDR2 SASEGT. The J segment lost 9 bases and the V segment lost 6 bases, leaving 15 bases of the junction unmatched. The CDR3 totals 16 residues. The CDR3 reads CASRPSGSGRPGEQFF. DNA for the CDR3: TGTGCCAGCAGGCCATCAGGGAGCGGGAGGCCGGGTGAGCAGTTCTTC.